Listed here is a single T cell receptor beta chain. Its specificity is unknown. It was with random hexamers that about 0.45 to 1 ug RNA was reverse transcribed. TCRdb re-called the immunoSEQ multiplex PCR reads with MiXCR, one entry per CDR3 protein. The repertoire holds roughly 150,000 distinct CDR3 sequences, with roughly 95% as singletons. The data were obtained in a study of CD8 T cells in Susac syndrome. About the research overall: Within the sequenced group of Susac syndrome patients, 5 or 6 showed active disease and roughly 8 were in remission. Patients with Susac syndrome, at blood draw, were therapy-naive, on corticosteroids, or on intravenous immunoglobulin alone.

The CDR3 spans 15 residues. Germline V gene lookup returns CDR1 SGHVS and CDR2 FQNEAQ. Losses at the gene ends were 4 bases for V and 0 bases for J; bases not matched to a gene: 1. Findings and caveats of the study: The study conceded that its TCR sequencing and HLA analysis involved relatively few individuals.

This TCR was recovered from a human donor with Susac syndrome. The chain combines TRBV7-8 with TRBJ2-3, with TRBD2 matching 10 bases. The specimen was CD4+ T cells from PBMCs. The CDR3 spells CASSSSGGSTDTQYF. The CDR3 bases are TGTGCCAGCAGCTCTAGCGGGGGAAGCACAGATACGCAGTATTTT.